This entry features one T cell receptor beta chain sequence. Its antigen remains unknown. The sample originates from a study of T-cell memory formation after mild COVID-19. With 2 bases removed from V and 3 bases from J, the gap between germline ends came to 10 bases. Per the germline V gene, CDR1 is KGHDR and CDR2 is SFDVKD. The CDR3 has 14 amino acids. Points from the study as a whole: A balance of CD4 and CD8 characterized clones contracting day 15 to 85, whereas later expanders leaned CD4+. Pre-infection memory harbored some responding clones, suggesting cross-reactive memory joined. Contracting CD8+ clones were enriched in EMRA, CD4+ mainly in CM and EM. Whether day 37 second-wave clones are SARS-CoV-2-specific was not confirmed.

Each CDR3 protein is one row after TCRdb ran MiXCR on the 5' RACE reads. The sample lists roughly 560,000 distinct CDR3 sequences; about a fifth were seen once. The V gene is TRBV24-1, the J gene TRBJ2-7; either TRBD1 or TRBD2 may supply D (6 bases each). This clonotype was obtained from an adult woman who had mild COVID-19 (a few samples of this study predate the infection). Cell type and time point are not known. Sequencing used PBMCs or a T cell subset sorted from them (not recorded which). Here the CDR3 DNA reads TGTGCCACCAGTGATTCGGGGGCGGACTACGAGCAGTACTTC. Encoded protein: CATSDSGADYEQYF.